What follows are 2 T cell receptor beta chains derived from one specimen sequenced in a study of PD-1 blockade in classical Hodgkin lymphoma. Following autologous stem cell transplantation, relapse occurred in every patient, and exposure to brentuximab vedotin varied. Profiled with immunoSEQ multiplex PCR; TCRdb holds only in-frame clones, not every one. The sample records around 65,000 clones, 88% being singletons. This material consisted of peripheral blood mononuclear cells (PBMCs), taken at baseline. These receptor sequences come from a human donor with classical Hodgkin lymphoma.

This sequence joins TRBV4-2 and TRBJ2-7; a weak D match, TRBD1 (6 bases). V was shortened by 0 bases and J by 3 bases, with 12 bases between the two germline ends. Germline V lookup: CDR1 LGHNA, CDR2 YNFKEQ. The CDR3 consists of 15 residues. CDR3 in amino acids: CASSQEGLGGYEQYF. The CDR3 DNA follows: TGTGCCAGCAGCCAAGAGGGGCTAGGGGGCTACGAGCAGTACTTC.

The chain links TRBV14 to TRBJ1-6, with D unresolved. The germline V gene encodes CDR1 SGHDN and CDR2 FVKESK. The V end was cut by 4 bases, the J end by 7 bases, with 8 bases between. The CDR3 is 13 amino acids. The CDR3 coding sequence is TGTGCCAGCAGCCGCACACAAAATTCACCCCTCCACTTT. This sequence encodes CASSRTQNSPLHF.